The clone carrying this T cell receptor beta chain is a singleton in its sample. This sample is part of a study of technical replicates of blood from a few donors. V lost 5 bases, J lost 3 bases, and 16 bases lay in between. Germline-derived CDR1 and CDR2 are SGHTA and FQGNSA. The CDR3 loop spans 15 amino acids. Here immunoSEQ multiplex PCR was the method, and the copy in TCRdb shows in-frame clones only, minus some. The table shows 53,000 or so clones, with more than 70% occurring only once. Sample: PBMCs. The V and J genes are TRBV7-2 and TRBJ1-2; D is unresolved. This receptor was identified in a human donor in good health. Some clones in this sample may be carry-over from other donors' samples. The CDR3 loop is CASSAGGGRDYGYTF. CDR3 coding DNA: TGTGCCAGCAGCGCGGGTGGAGGAAGGGACTATGGCTACACCTTC.